This entry concerns a single T cell receptor (beta chain). In this sample, this clonotype turned up many times. No cognate antigen has been identified for it. It has no much larger one-base neighbor in the sample; base qualities were not kept. Full-length TCR variable regions were amplified by 5' RACE PCR with constant-region reverse primers, followed by semi-nested PCR with Nested Universal Primer A. The ReliaPrep RNA Cell Miniprep System was used to extract total RNA, which was then reverse transcribed into 5'RACE-ready cDNA with the SMARTer RACE 5'/3' Kit. Full-length TCR alpha and beta libraries were barcoded with multiplex adaptors and sequenced on an Illumina MiSeq. The original methods were these. For each of nine subset-tissue groups, sequencing data from the five patients were combined, and the groups were compared by unsupervised clustering of TCR gene usage. Repertoire similarity was calculated with the Morisita-Horn index, weighting shared sequences by their contribution to each repertoire. Using fastp at Q25 and MiXCR, TCRdb reprocessed the public reads and kept productive beta chains. Every distinct CDR3 protein forms one entry, paired with its most common genes and DNA. None of the V and J calls come from the authors' own analysis; TCRdb made them. The sample table holds approximately 53,000 distinct CDR3 sequences, of which more than 25% were seen once. Clones ranked in the top ten supply about 3% of the sample.

Memory CD4+ T cells were isolated as CD4+CD45RO+CD25- cells. Tregs, naive and memory CD4+ T cells from tumor, blood and ipsilateral draining lymph nodes of five breast cancer patients underwent full-length TCR alpha and beta sequencing. Tumor tissue and lymph nodes from ipsilateral axillary dissection were perfused with PBS, minced and digested with collagenase I and hyaluronidase. A purity exceeding 90% was confirmed by FACS for the sorted cell populations. Based on the germline V gene, the CDR1 and CDR2 sequences are MDHEN and SYDVKM. The germline V and J ends show losses of 3 bases and 4 bases respectively, and no gene match explains 7 bases of the junction. Spanning cysteine to phenylalanine, the CDR3 consists of 16 amino acids. The only DNA kept is the CDR3, 48 bases in frame from the first base. The data were obtained in a study (dated by TCRdb to 2015 to 2017). Regarding the complete study: The study tested whether tumor-infiltrating Tregs in breast cancer are recruited from blood Tregs or converted in situ from other CD4+ T cell subsets.

Study-wide findings and limitations: The TCR gene usage of tumor memory CD4+ T cells clustered together with blood and lymph node memory CD4+ cells and with lymph node naive CD4+ cells. The TCR alpha and beta sequences of tumor-infiltrating Tregs showed the greatest overlap with tumor naive CD4+ T cells, followed by blood naive CD4+ T cells. The validation in the larger cohort was limited to a single TCR beta V-J rearrangement instead of whole repertoires.

The sequence joins TRBV28 to TRBJ1-5; the central 9 bases match TRBD1. The TCR was taken from a female donor with breast cancer. The sequencing sample was made of tumor-infiltrating memory CD4+ T cells sorted from the breast tumor. In light of the paper, this sample's cell subset or site label describes: memory CD4+ T cells, CD4+CD45RO+CD25-. The DNA is TGTGCCAGCAGTTTGTTCCGGACAGGGGAGAATCAGCCCCAGCATTTT. Translated, it reads CASSLFRTGENQPQHF.